What follows are 5 T cell receptor beta chains derived from one specimen sequenced in a study of blood T cell repertoires in COVID-19. Sequencing used immunoSEQ multiplex PCR; TCRdb keeps in-frame clones, though not all of them. The table lists over 300,000 clones, roughly 90% of them singletons. Sequencing was carried out using peripheral blood. The receptors derive from a man aged 40-49 years with acute or convalescent COVID-19.

This sequence joins TRBV3-1 (or the pseudogene TRBV3-2) and TRBJ1-1; TRBD1 agrees at 11 bases. The CDR3 covers 14 residues. In germline, CDR1 is LGHDT, CDR2 YNNKEL (reference sequence). The J segment lost 6 bases and the V segment lost 3 bases, leaving 3 bases of the junction unmatched. The CDR3 nucleotides read TGTGCCAGCAGCCAGGACAGGGGGCATGCTGAAGCTTTCTTT. This codes for CASSQDRGHAEAFF.

V usage is TRBV5-1 and J usage is TRBJ2-3; D is uncertain. This CDR3 is built from 12 residues. V was trimmed by 4 bases and J by 1 base, leaving 4 bases between them. The germline CDR1 and CDR2 sequences are SGHRS and YFSETQ. The CDR3 region is CASSTGTDTQYF. CDR3 DNA sequence: TGCGCCAGCAGCACGGGCACAGATACGCAGTATTTT.

CDR3 DNA: TGTGCCAGCAGTTTAAGCAGGGTCTACGAGCAGTACTTC. Protein sequence: CASSLSRVYEQYF. The chain employs TRBV27 and TRBJ2-7; D is possibly TRBD1 (5 bases). Looked up from germline, CDR1 is MNHEY and CDR2 is SMNVEV (reference sequence). V lost 2 bases and J 3 bases, leaving 8 bases between the germline ends. The CDR3 has 13 residues.

The chain carries TRBV7-2 and TRBJ2-1; 7 nucleotides match TRBD2. Germline CDR1 SGHTA, CDR2 FQGNSA. CDR3 length equals 16 residues. J gave up 5 bases and V 3 bases, and 10 bases lay outside the gene matches. The CDR3 region is CASSFPLAEVNNEQFF. Written as DNA, the CDR3 is TGTGCCAGCAGCTTCCCTCTAGCGGAAGTTAACAATGAGCAGTTCTTC.

The chain has TRBV2 and TRBJ2-3, with 8 bases identical to TRBD2. J gave up 5 bases and V 4 bases, and 11 bases lay outside the gene matches. The CDR3 totals 16 residues. The germline V gene encodes CDR1 SNHLY and CDR2 FYNNEI. The CDR3 reads CASSASGGRILDTQYF. The CDR3 DNA reads as TGTGCCAGCAGTGCTAGCGGCGGGAGGATCCTAGATACGCAGTATTTT.